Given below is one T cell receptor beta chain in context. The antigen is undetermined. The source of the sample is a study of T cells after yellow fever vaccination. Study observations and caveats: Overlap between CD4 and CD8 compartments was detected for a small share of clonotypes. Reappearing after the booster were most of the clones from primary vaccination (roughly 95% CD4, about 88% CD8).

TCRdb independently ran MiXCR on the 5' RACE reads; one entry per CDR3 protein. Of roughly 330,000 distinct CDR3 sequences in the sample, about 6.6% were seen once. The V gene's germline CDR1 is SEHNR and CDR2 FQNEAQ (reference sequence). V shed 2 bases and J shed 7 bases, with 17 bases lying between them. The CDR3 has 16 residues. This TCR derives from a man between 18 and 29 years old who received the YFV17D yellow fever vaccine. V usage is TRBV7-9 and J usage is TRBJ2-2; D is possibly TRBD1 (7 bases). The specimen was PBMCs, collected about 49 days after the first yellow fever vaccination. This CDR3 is CASSLLTGRKVGELFF. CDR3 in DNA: TGTGCCAGCAGCTTACTGACAGGGAGGAAGGTCGGGGAGCTGTTTTTT.